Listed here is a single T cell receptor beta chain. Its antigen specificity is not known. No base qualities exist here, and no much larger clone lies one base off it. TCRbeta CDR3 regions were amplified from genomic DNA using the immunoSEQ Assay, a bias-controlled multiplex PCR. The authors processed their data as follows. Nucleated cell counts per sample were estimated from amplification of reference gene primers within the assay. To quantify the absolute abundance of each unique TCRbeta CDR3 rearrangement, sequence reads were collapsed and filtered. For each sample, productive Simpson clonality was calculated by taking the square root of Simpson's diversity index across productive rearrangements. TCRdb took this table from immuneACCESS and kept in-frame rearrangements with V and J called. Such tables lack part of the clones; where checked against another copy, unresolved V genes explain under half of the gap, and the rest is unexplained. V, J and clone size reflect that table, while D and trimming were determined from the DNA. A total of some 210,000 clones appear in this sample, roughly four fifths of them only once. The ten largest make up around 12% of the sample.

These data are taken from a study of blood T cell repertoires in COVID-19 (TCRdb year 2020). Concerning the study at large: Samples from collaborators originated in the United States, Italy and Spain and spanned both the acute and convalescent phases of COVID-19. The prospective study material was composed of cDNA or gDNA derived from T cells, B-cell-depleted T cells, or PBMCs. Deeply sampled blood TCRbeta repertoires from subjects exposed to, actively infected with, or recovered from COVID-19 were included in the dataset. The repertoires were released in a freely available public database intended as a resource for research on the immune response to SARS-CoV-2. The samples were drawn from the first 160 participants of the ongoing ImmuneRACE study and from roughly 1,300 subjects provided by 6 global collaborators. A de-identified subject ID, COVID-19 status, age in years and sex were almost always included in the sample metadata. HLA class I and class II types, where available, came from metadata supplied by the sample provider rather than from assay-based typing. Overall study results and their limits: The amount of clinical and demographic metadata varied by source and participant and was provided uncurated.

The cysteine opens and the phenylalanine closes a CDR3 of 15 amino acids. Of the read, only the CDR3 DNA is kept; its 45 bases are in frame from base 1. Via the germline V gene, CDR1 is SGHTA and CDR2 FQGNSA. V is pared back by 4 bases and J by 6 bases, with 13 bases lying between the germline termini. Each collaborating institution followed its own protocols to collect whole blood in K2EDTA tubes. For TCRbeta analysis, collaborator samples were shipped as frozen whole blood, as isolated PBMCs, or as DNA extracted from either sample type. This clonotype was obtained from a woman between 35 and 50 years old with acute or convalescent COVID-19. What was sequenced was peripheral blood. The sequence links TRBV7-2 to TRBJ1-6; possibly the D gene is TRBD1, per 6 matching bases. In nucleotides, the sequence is TGTGCCAGCAGCTCCCGACAGGTCGTTAATTCACCCCTCCACTTT. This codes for CASSSRQVVNSPLHF.